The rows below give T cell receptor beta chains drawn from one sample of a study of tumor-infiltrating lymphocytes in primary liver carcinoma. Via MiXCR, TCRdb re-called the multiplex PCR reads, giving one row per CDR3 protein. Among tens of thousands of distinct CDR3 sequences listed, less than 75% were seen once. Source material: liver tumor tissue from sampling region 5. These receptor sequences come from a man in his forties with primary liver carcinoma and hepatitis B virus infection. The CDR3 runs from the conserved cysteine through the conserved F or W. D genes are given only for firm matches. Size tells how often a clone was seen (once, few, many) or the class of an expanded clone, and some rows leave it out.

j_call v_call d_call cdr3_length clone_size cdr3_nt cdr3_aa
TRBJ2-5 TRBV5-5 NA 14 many TGTGCCAGCAGCCCCCGACAGTTCCAAGAGACCCAGTACTTC CASSPRQFQETQYF
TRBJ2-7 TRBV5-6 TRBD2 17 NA TGCGCCAGCGGACATCCCTGGAGCGGGATGGCCCTCAGCGAGCAGTGCTTC CASGHPWSGMALSEQCF
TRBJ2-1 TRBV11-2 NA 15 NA TGTGCCAGCAGCCGAAGGCCGGGGGGCGAGGAGACTCAGTTCTTC CASSRRPGGEETQFF
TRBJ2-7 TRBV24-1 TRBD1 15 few TGTGCCACCAGTGACCCGCGACAGGGGCCCTACGAGCAGTACTTC CATSDPRQGPYEQYF
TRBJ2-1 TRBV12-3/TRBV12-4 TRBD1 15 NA TGTGCGAGCGGCCCCACCGGGACAGATGACAATGAGCAGTTCTTC CASGPTGTDDNEQFF
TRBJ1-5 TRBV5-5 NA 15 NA TGTGCCAGCAGCTCGAGGGGGGGTTACAATCAGCCTCAGCATTTT CASSSRGGYNQPQHF
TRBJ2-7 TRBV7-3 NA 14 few TGTGCCAGCAGCTTATCCCCCACTTCCTACGAGCAGTACTTC CASSLSPTSYEQYF
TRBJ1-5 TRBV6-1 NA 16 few TGTGCCAGCAGTCAATTAGCGGGTTTAACAGCAGATACGCAGCATTTT CASSQLAGLTADTQHF
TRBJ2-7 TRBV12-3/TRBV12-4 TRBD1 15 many TGTGCCAGCAGTTTAAGAACAGGGGGCGAGTCCGAGCAGTACTTC CASSLRTGGESEQYF
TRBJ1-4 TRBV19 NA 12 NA TGTGCCAGTAGTCTGACTCTTGAAAGACTGTTTTTT CASSLTLERLFF
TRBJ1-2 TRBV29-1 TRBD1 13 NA TGCAGCGACGAACAGGGGGCTCAGGGTGGTTACACCTTC CSDEQGAQGGYTF
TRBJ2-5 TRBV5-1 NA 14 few TGTGCCAGCAGCTTGGTCGGCGGGGAGGAGACCCAGTATTTC CASSLVGGEETQYF
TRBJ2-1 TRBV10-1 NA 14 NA TGTGCCAGCCGCGATAGAAGCTCCTACAATGAGCAGTTCTTC CASRDRSSYNEQFF
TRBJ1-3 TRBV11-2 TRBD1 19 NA TGCGCCAGCAGCCCCCGGGTTCGCTCCGACAGGGGGCCTGGAAACGCCATATATTTC CASSPRVRSDRGPGNAIYF
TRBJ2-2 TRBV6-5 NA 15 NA TGTGCCTGCAGTTACGCACTGGACGGCACCGGGGGGCTGTTTTTT CACSYALDGTGGLFF
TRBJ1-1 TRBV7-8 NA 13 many TGTGCCAGCAGCCCGACCCGGGACACTGAAGCTTTCTTT CASSPTRDTEAFF
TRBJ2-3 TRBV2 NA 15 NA TGTGCCACCAAACCGAGCGGCCAGGGACCAGATACGCAGTATTTT CATKPSGQGPDTQYF
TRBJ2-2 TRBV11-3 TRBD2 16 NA TGTGCCAGCAGCAGACGACTAGCGGGAGGCACCAGGGGGCTGTTATTT CASSRRLAGGTRGLLF
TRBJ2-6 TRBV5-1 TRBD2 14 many TGCGCCGGAACTAGCGCCCCTGGGGCCAACGTCCTGACTTTC CAGTSAPGANVLTF
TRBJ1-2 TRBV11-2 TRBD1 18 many TGTGCCAGCAGCTCCCTGGCCGGGACAGGGGGCCCTTTCTATGGCTACACCTTC CASSSLAGTGGPFYGYTF
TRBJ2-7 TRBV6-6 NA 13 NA TGTGCCAGCAATTTCGGACCGGACTACGAACAGTATTTC CASNFGPDYEQYF
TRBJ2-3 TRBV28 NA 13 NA TGTGCCAGCAGTACGGCTAGCTCAGATACGCAGTATTTT CASSTASSDTQYF
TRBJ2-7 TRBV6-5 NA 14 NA TGCACCTCCAGGCCGGAGGGACCAGCCTACGAGCAGTACTTC CTSRPEGPAYEQYF
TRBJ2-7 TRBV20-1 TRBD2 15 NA TGCATTGCTAGAGTGGGAGGGGCTAGGGTCGGCGAGCAGTACTTC CIARVGGARVGEQYF
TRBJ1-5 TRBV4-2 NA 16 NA TGTGTCAGCAGCCAAGATAGGCTACAGCCGAATCAGCCCCAGCATTTT CVSSQDRLQPNQPQHF
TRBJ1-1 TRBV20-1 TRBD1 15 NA TGCAATGCTAGTGGGACAGGGGTTTCGGTCACTGAAGCTTTCTTT CNASGTGVSVTEAFF
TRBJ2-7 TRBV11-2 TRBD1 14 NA TGTGCCAGCAGCTTAGGGACAGGGTGGTACGAGCAGTACTTC CASSLGTGWYEQYF
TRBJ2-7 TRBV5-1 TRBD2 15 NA TGCGCCAGGAGCAAGACTAGCGGGGGTGTCTACGTGCAGTACTTC CARSKTSGGVYVQYF
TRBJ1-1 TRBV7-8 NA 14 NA TGTGCCAGCAGCTTAGGGGGGATATGCACTGAAGCTTCCTTT CASSLGGICTEASF
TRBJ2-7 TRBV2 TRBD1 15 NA TGTGCCAGCAGTTTCGACAGGGGGCGTTCGGACGAGCAGTACTTC CASSFDRGRSDEQYF
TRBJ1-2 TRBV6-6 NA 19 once TGTGTCAGCTTCTCCTCGCGGTGGGACTCCGGCTTCGATTACTATGCCTACACCTTC CVSFSSRWDSGFDYYAYTF
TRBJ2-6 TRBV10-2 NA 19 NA TGCGCCAGCAGTGTCCTCCCAGCGGGCGCTCTCTTTGGGGCCAACGTCCTGACTTTC CASSVLPAGALFGANVLTF
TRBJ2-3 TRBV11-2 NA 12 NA TGTACCAGCAACTTAATGACAGATACGCAGTATTTT CTSNLMTDTQYF
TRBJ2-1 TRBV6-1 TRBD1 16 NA TGTGCCTGCAGCTCCTATCAGGGGGATCCCTACAATGAGCAGTTCTTC CACSSYQGDPYNEQFF
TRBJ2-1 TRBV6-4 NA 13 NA TGTGCCGGCATTGTTAGCGGTACAAATGAGCAGTTCTTC CAGIVSGTNEQFF
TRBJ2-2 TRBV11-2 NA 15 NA TGTGCCAGCAGCTTAATCGGACGGGGCACCGGGGAACTGCTTTTT CASSLIGRGTGELLF
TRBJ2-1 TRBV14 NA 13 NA TGTGCCAGCAGCGGTGGTACCTACAATGAGCAGTTCTTC CASSGGTYNEQFF
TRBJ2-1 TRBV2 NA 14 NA TGTGCCAGCAGTAACGTCGGCGCCTACAATGAGCAGTTCTTC CASSNVGAYNEQFF
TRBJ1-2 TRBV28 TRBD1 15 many TGTGCCAGCAGCCCTCCCGGGACAGGGAACTATGGCTACACCTTC CASSPPGTGNYGYTF
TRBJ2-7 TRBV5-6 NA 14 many TGTGCCAGCAGCTTGGGGCACATAAGGAACGAGCAGTACTTC CASSLGHIRNEQYF
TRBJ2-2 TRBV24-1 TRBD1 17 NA TGTGCCACCAGTAATTCTGACGGGACAGCGAACACCGGGGAGCTGTTTTTT CATSNSDGTANTGELFF
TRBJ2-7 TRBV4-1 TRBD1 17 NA TGCGCCGGCAGCCAAGATCCTGGACAGGGGGCCGACTACGAGCAGTACTTC CAGSQDPGQGADYEQYF
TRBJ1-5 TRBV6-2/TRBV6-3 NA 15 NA TGTGCCAGCAGTCGCCGCTCAGGGGGCAATCAGCCCCAGCATTTT CASSRRSGGNQPQHF
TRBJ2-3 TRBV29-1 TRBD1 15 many TGCAGCGTTGAACCTCCGGGACAGGGCCCAGATACGCAGTATTTT CSVEPPGQGPDTQYF
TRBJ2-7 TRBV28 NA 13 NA TGTGCTAGCAGTTCAGGACGGATCTTCCAAGGGTACTTC CASSSGRIFQGYF
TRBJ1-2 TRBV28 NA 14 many TGTGCCAGCAGTTTAAGTGGGGGCGCGTATGGCTACACCTTC CASSLSGGAYGYTF
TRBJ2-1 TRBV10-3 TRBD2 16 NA TGTGCCTTCTCGGCGGGAGGGTTAAGCTCCCACAATGAGCTGTTCTTC CAFSAGGLSSHNELFF
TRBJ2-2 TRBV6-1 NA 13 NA TGTGCCAGCAGTGAACACGGAGCAGGGGAGCTGCCTTTT CASSEHGAGELPF
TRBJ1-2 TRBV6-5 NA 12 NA TGTGCCAGCAGTTTTGGCGGCTATGGCTACACCTTC CASSFGGYGYTF
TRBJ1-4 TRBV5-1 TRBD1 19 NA TGCGCCAGCAGCTCGGGTGTCTTAGAGCCAGGACAGGACGGTGAAAACCTGTTTTTT CASSSGVLEPGQDGENLFF
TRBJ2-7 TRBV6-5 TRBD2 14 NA TGTGCCAGCAGAGGGGCGGGAGGGCCCTACGACCAATACTTC CASRGAGGPYDQYF
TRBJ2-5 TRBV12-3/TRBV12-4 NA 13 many TGTGCCAGCAGCCATGGGACTGTAGAGACCCAGTACTTC CASSHGTVETQYF
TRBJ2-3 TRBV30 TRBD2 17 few TGTGCCTGGAGTCCGGGACTAGCTGGAACTTTCACAGATACGCAGTATTTT CAWSPGLAGTFTDTQYF
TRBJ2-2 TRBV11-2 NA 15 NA TGTGCCAGCAGCATAGTCGGACGGGGCACCGGTAAGCTGTTTTTT CASSIVGRGTGKLFF
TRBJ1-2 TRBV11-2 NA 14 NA TGCGCCAGTAGCTTAGGTTGGCAGAGCTATGGCTACACCTTC CASSLGWQSYGYTF
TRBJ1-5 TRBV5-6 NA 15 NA TGTGCCGGCAGCGCCGCTAGCGGGTACACAGATACGCAGCATTTT CAGSAASGYTDTQHF
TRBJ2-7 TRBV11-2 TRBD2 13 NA TGTGCTAGCACTAGGGAGGGCCTTCACGAGCAGTACTTC CASTREGLHEQYF
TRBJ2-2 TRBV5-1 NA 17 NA TGCGCCAGCAGCTGGGAGCCTGCAAGGGCGAACACCAGGGAGCTGTTTTTT CASSWEPARANTRELFF